This T cell receptor beta chain was profiled in a study of blood T cell repertoires in COVID-19. Turning to the study itself: The study drew acute and convalescent COVID-19 samples from the United States, Italy and Spain. In each case, the material was cDNA or gDNA derived from T cells, B-cell-depleted T cells, or PBMCs.

Source study methods: The authors estimated nucleated cell counts from reference gene primer amplification. Generated by immunoSEQ multiplex PCR, the TCRdb table keeps only in-frame clones and is missing some. Clone size and V and J calls were adopted from that table, with D and trimming inferred from the DNA. The repertoire consists of approximately 210,000 clones, with 75% to 90% occurring once and the leading ten covering approximately 5%. In germline, CDR1 is SGHDT, CDR2 YYEEEE. The ends lost 4 bases at V and 8 bases at J; junction bases unmatched: 15. This CDR3 has 16 residues. The sequenced sample was peripheral blood. The TCR originated in a human donor in a cohort sampled during active COVID-19. J is TRBJ1-1 and V is TRBV5-6; 9 bases line up with TRBD1. In nucleotides, the CDR3 is TGTGCCAGCAGCAAGGGACAGGGAGACTTTTGGGGCGAAGCTTTCTTT. Residues: CASSKGQGDFWGEAFF.